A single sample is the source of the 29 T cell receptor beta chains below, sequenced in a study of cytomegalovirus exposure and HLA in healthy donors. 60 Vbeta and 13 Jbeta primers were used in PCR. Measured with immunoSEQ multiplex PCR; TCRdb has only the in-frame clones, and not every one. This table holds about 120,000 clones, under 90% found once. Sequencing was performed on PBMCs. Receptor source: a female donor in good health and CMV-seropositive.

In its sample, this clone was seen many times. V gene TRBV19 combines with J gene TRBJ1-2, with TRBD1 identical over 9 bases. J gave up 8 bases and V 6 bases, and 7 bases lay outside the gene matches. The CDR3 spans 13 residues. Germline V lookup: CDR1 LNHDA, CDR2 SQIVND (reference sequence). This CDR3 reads CASSRGQGNGYTF. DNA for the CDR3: TGTGCCAGTAGCCGGGGACAGGGAAACGGCTACACCTTC.

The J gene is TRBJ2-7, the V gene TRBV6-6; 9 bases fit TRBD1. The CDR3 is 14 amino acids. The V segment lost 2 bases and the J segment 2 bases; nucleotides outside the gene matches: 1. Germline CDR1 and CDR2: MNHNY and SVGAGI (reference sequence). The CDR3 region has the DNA TGTGCCAGCAGTTACCGGGACAGGGCCTACGAGCAGTACTTC. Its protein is CASSYRDRAYEQYF.

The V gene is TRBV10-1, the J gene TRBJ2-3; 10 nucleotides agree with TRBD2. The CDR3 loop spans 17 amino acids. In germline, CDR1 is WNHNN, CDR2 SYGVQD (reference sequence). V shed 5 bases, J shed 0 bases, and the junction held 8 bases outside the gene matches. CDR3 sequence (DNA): TGCGCCAGCAGTTGGACTAGCGGTACCTGGAGCACAGATACGCAGTATTTT. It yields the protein CASSWTSGTWSTDTQYF.

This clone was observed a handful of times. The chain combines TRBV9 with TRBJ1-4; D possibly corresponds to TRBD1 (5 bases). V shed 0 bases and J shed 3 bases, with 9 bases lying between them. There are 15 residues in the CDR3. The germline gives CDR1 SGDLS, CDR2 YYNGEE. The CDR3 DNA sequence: TGTGCCAGCAGCGTAGCGTGGGGGGCTAATGAAAAACTGTTTTTT. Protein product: CASSVAWGANEKLFF.

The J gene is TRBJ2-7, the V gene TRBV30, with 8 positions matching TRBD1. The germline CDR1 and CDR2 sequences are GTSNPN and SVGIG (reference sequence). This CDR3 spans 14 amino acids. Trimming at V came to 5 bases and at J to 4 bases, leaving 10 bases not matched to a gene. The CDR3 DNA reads TGTGCCTGGGTCTCGGACAGGGTGAAATACGAGCAGTACTTC. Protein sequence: CAWVSDRVKYEQYF.

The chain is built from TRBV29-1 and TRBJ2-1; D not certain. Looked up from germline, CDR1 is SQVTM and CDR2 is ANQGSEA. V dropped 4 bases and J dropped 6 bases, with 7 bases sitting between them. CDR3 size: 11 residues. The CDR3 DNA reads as TGCAGCGTTGCTAGGTCCAATGAGCAGTTCTTC. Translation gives CSVARSNEQFF.

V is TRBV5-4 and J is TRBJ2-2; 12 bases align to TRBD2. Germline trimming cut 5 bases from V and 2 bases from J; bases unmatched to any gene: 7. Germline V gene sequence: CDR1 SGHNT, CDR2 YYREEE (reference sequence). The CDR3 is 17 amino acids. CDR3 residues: CASRAGTSGLNTGELFF. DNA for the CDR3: TGTGCCAGCAGAGCCGGGACTAGCGGGTTAAACACCGGGGAGCTGTTTTTT.

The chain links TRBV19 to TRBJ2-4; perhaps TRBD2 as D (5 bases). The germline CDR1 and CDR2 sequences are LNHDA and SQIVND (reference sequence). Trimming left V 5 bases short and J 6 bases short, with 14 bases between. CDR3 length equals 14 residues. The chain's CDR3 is CASSSREGGNIQYF. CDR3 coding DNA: TGTGCCAGTAGTTCCCGTGAGGGCGGAAACATTCAGTACTTC.

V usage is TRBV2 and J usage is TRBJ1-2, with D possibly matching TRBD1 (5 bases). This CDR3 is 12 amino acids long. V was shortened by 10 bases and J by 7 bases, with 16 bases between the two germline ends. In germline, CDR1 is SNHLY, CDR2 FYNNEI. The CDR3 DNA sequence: TGTGCCACCGCGCGGGGGGAACGTGGCTACACCTTC. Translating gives CATARGERGYTF.

CDR3 protein: CASSPDSGGSTDTQYF. CDR3 DNA sequence: TGTGCCAGCTCCCCAGATAGCGGGGGGAGCACAGATACGCAGTATTTT. The chain links TRBV5-4 to TRBJ2-3; 10 positions match TRBD2. The CDR3 length is 16 residues. Germline trimming cut 7 bases from V and 0 bases from J; bases unmatched to any gene: 8. Germline assignment: CDR1 SGHNT and CDR2 YYREEE (reference sequence).

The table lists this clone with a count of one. The DNA for the CDR3 is TGTGCCAGCAGCTTAGCTGGGCCTGGAGAGCAGTACTTC. It specifies CASSLAGPGEQYF. The rearrangement links TRBV7-8 to TRBJ2-7; no reliable D call. V was shortened by 0 bases and J by 7 bases, with 10 bases between the two germline ends. There are 13 residues in the CDR3. CDR1 SGHVS and CDR2 FQNEAQ come from the germline V gene.

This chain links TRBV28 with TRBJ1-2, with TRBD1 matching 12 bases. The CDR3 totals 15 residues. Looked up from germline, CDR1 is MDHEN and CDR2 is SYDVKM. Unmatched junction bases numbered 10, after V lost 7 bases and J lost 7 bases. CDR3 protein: CASTIPGQGARGYTF. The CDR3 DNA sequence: TGTGCCAGCACCATACCGGGACAGGGGGCGCGTGGCTACACCTTC.

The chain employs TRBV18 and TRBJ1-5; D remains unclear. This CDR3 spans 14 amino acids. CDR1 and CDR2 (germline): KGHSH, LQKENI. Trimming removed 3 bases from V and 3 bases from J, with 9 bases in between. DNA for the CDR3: TGTGCCAGCTCACCTATAGAGTCCAATCAGCCCCAGCATTTT. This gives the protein CASSPIESNQPQHF. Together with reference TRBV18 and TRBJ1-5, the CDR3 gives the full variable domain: NAGVMQNPRHLVRRRGQEARLRCSPMKGHSHVYWYRQLPEEGLKFMVYLQKENIIDESGMPKERFSAEFPKEGPSILRIQQVVRGDSAAYFCASSPIESNQPQHFGDGTRLSIL.

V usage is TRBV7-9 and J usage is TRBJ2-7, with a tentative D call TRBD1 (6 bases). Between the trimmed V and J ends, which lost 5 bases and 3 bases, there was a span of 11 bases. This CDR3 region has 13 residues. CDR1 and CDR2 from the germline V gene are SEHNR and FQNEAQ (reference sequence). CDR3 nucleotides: TGTGCCAGCAGCCTGGGGACACACTACGAGCAGTACTTC. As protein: CASSLGTHYEQYF. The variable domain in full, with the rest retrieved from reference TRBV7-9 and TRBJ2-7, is DTGVSQNPRHKITKRGQNVTFRCDPISEHNRLYWYRQTLGQGPEFLTYFQNEAQLEKSRLLSDRFSAERPKGSFSTLEIQRTEQGDSAMYLCASSLGTHYEQYFGPGTRLTVT.

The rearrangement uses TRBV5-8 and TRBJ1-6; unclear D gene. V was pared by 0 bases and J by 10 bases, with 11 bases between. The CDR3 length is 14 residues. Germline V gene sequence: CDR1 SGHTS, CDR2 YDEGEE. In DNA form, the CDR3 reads TGTGCCAGCAGCTTGGGGGCCAGGTTCTCACCCCTCCACTTT. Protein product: CASSLGARFSPLHF.

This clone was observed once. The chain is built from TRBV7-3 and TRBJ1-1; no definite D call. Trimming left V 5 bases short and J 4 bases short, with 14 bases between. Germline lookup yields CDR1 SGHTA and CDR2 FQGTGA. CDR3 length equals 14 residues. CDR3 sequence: CASSLIPGSTEAFF. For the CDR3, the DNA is TGTGCCAGCAGCCTCATACCGGGTAGCACTGAAGCTTTCTTT.

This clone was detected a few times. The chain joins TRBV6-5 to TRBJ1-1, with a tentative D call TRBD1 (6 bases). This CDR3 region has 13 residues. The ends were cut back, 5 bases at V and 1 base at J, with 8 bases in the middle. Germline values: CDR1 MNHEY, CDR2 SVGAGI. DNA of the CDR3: TGTGCCAGCAGTCTGACAGGGAACACTGAAGCTTTCTTT. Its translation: CASSLTGNTEAFF.

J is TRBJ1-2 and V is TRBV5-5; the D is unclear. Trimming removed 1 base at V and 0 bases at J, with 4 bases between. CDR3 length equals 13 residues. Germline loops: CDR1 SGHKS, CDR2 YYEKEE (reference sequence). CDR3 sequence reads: CASSLSANYGYTF. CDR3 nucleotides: TGTGCCAGCAGCTTGTCAGCTAACTATGGCTACACCTTC.

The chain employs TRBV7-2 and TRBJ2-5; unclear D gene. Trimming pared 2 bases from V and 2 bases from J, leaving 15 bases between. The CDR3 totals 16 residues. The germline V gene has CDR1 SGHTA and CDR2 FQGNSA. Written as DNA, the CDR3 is TGTGCCAGCAGCTTACGCCTCCCCCCAGCGCAAGAGACCCAGTACTTC. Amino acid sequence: CASSLRLPPAQETQYF.

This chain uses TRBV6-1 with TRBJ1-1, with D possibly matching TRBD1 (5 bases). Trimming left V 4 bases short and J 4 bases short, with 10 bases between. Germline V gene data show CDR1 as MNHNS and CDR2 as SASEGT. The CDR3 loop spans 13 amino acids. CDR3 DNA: TGTGCCAGCAGTGTCGGACATACCACTGAAGCTTTCTTT. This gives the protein CASSVGHTTEAFF.

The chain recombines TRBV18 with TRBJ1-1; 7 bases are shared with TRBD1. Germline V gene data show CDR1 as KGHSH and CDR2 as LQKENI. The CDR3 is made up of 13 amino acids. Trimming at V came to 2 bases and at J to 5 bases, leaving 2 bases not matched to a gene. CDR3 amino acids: CASSPDRVTEAFF. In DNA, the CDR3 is TGTGCCAGCTCACCAGACAGGGTTACTGAAGCTTTCTTT.

CDR3 DNA: TGTGCCAGCACCGGGACAGGGGGCTATGAGACCCAGTACTTC. Protein sequence: CASTGTGGYETQYF. The rearrangement links TRBV6-5 to TRBJ2-5; TRBD1 matches 12 bases. V lost 7 bases, J lost 5 bases, and 5 bases stayed unmatched. Germline loops: CDR1 MNHEY, CDR2 SVGAGI. This CDR3 has 14 amino acids.

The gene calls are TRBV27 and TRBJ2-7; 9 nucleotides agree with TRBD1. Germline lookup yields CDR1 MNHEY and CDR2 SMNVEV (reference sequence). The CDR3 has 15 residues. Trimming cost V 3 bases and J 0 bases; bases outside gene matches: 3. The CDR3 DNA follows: TGTGCCAGCAGTTTGACAGGGGGGTACTCCTACGAGCAGTACTTC. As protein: CASSLTGGYSYEQYF.

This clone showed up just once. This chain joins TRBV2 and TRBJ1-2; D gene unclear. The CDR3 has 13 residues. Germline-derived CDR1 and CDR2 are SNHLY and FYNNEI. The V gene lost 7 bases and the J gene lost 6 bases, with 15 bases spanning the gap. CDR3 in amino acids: CASNVRRVDGYTF. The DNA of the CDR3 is TGTGCCAGCAATGTACGAAGAGTGGATGGCTACACCTTC.

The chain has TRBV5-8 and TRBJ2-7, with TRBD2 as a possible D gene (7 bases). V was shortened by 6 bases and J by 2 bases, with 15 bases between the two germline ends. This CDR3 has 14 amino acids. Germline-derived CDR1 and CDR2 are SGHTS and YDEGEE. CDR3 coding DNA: TGTGCCAGCAACCGGAAGGGGGGGACCTACGAGCAGTACTTC. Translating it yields CASNRKGGTYEQYF.

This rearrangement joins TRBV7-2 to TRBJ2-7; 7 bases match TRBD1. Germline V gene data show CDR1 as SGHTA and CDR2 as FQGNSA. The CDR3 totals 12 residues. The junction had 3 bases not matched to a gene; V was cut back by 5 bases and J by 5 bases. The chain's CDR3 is CASSLQGDEQYF. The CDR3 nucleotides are TGTGCCAGCAGCCTCCAGGGGGACGAGCAGTACTTC.

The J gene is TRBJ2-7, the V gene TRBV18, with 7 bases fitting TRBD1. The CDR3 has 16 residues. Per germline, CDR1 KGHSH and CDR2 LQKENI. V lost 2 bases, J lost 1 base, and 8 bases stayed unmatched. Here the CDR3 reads CASSPFDRATSYEQYF. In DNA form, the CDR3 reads TGTGCCAGCTCACCATTTGACAGGGCGACTTCCTACGAGCAGTACTTC.

The CDR3 protein is CASSLYRAGGPGEQFF. The CDR3 DNA sequence: TGTGCCAGCAGCTTATATCGGGCGGGGGGGCCGGGTGAGCAGTTCTTC. V usage is TRBV7-3 and J usage is TRBJ2-1; 9 bases agree with TRBD2. This CDR3 is built from 16 residues. Germline V gene lookup returns CDR1 SGHTA and CDR2 FQGTGA. J gave up 9 bases and V 2 bases, and 11 bases lay outside the gene matches.

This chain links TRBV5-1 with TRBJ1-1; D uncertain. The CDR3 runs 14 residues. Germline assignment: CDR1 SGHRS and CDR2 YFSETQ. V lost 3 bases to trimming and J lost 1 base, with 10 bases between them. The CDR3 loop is CASSSLAGNTEAFF. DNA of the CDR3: TGCGCCAGCAGCTCATTGGCAGGGAACACTGAAGCTTTCTTT. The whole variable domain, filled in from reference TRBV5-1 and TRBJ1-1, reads KAGVTQTPRYLIKTRGQQVTLSCSPISGHRSVSWYQQTPGQGLQFLFEYFSETQRNKGNFPGRFSGRQFSNSRSEMNVSTLELGDSALYLCASSSLAGNTEAFFGQGTRLTVV.